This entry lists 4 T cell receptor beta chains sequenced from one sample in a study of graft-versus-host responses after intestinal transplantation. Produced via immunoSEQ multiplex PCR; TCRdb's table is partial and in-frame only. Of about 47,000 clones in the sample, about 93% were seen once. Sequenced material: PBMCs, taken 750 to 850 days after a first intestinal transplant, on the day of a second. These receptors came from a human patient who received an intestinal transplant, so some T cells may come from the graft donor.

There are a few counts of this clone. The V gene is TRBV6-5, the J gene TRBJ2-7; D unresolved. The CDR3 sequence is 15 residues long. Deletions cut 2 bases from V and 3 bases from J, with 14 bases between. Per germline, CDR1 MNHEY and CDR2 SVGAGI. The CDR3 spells CASSYLASGYYEQYF. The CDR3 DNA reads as TGTGCCAGCAGTTACCTTGCGTCTGGATACTACGAGCAGTACTTC.

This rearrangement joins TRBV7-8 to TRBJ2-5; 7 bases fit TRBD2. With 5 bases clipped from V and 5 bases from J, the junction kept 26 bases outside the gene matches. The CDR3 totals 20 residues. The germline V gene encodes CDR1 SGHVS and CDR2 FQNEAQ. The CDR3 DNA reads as TGTGCCAGCAGCCCGATCTTTGCGGGAGCGAGTCGGAGGCGTCGGGAGACCCAGTACTTC. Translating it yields CASSPIFAGASRRRRETQYF. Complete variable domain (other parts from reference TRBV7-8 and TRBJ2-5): GAGVSQSPRYKVAKRGQDVALRCDPISGHVSLFWYQQALGQGPEFLTYFQNEAQLDKSGLPSDRFFAERPEGSVSTLKIQRTQQEDSAVYLCASSPIFAGASRRRRETQYFGPGTRLLVL.

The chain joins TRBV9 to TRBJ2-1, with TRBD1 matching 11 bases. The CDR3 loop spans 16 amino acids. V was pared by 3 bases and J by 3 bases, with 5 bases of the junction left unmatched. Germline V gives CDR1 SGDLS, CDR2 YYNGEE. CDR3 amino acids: CASSAPGTGGYNEQFF. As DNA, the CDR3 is TGTGCCAGCAGCGCCCCGGGGACAGGGGGCTACAATGAGCAGTTCTTC.

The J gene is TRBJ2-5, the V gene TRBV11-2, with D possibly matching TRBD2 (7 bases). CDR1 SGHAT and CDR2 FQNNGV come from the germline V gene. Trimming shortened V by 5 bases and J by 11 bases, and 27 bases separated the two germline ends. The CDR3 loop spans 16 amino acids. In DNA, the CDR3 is TGTGCCAGCAGCCGTCGATCCCGGGACCACAGGGAGGGGCAGTACTTC. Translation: CASSRRSRDHREGQYF.